Following are 25 T cell receptor beta chains from one sample sequenced in a study of PD-1 blockade in classical Hodgkin lymphoma. All the patients suffered relapse after autologous stem cell transplantation, and brentuximab vedotin exposure differed. The method was immunoSEQ multiplex PCR; TCRdb's version includes in-frame clones alone and lacks a portion of them. Of 37,000 or so clones in the sample, 88% were seen once. Sequenced material: peripheral blood mononuclear cells (PBMCs), taken before the second cycle of nivolumab. Source of these receptors: a human donor with classical Hodgkin lymphoma.

The chain joins TRBV6-6 to TRBJ1-2; D remains unclear. The CDR3 runs to 14 residues. Germline CDR1 is MNHNY and CDR2 is SVGAGI (reference sequence). V was shortened by 5 bases and J by 3 bases, with 13 bases between the two germline ends. For the CDR3, the DNA is TGTGCCAGCAGTCCACTAGGCGTATACTATGGCTACACCTTC. Amino acids: CASSPLGVYYGYTF.

This sequence joins TRBV2 and TRBJ2-3; D possibly matches TRBD1 or TRBD2 (7 bases each). The CDR3 has 16 amino acids. Germline CDR1 SNHLY, CDR2 FYNNEI. The ends were cut back, 1 base at V and 0 bases at J, with 11 bases in the middle. The CDR3 protein is CASSEGGGQSTDTQYF. The CDR3 DNA reads TGTGCCAGCAGTGAAGGCGGGGGACAGAGCACAGATACGCAGTATTTT.

The chain combines TRBV7-3 with TRBJ2-3; tentative D call: TRBD2 (6 bases). Germline V gives CDR1 SGHTA, CDR2 FQGTGA. The CDR3 spans 17 residues. Trimming cost V 4 bases and J 1 base, with 18 bases left between them. CDR3 residues: CASSSAPLGGGTDTQYF. The DNA for the CDR3 is TGTGCCAGCAGCTCAGCCCCTCTTGGCGGGGGCACAGATACGCAGTATTTT.

The rearrangement uses TRBV7-9 and TRBJ2-3; 13 bases match TRBD2. Germline trimming cut 5 bases from V and 6 bases from J; bases unmatched to any gene: 14. Germline V lookup: CDR1 SEHNR, CDR2 FQNEAQ (reference sequence). There are 18 residues in the CDR3. The CDR3 DNA follows: TGTGCCAGCAGCCGACACAAGGGGACTAGCGGGGCCCCTGATACGCAGTATTTT. It is translated as CASSRHKGTSGAPDTQYF.

V and J are TRBV6-4 and TRBJ1-1; unclear D gene. V was trimmed by 0 bases and J by 5 bases, leaving 7 bases between them. The CDR3 runs to 13 residues. Germline lookup yields CDR1 MRHNA and CDR2 SNTAGT. The CDR3 is CASSDSPGTEAFF. CDR3 coding DNA: TGTGCCAGCAGTGACTCACCAGGAACTGAAGCTTTCTTT.

The J gene is TRBJ2-7, the V gene TRBV10-3; the D is unclear. Germline V gives CDR1 ENHRY, CDR2 SYGVKD. The CDR3 sequence is 11 residues long. Between the trimmed V and J ends, which lost 0 bases and 5 bases, there was a span of 2 bases. This CDR3 reads CAISESNEQYF. The CDR3 DNA sequence: TGTGCCATCAGTGAGTCAAACGAGCAGTACTTC.

A word on this clone: Other DNA sequences in the same sample also yield this CDR3. V usage is TRBV5-1 and J usage is TRBJ2-7; D might be TRBD1 (5 bases). The ends were cut back, 4 bases at V and 3 bases at J, with 11 bases in the middle. The CDR3 sequence is 13 residues long. CDR1 and CDR2 (germline): SGHRS, YFSETQ. The CDR3 loop is CASSPGDSYEQYF. CDR3 nucleotide sequence: TGCGCCAGCAGCCCGGGCGACAGCTACGAGCAGTACTTC.

The rearrangement joins TRBV9 to TRBJ2-2; D is undetermined. The CDR3 length is 15 residues. V lost 0 bases to trimming and J lost 1 base, with 7 bases between them. Germline V gene sequence: CDR1 SGDLS, CDR2 YYNGEE. In nucleotides, the CDR3 is TGTGCCAGCAGCGTAGAAAGACGGAACACCGGGGAGCTGTTTTTT. It codes for CASSVERRNTGELFF. The full variable domain, its missing parts supplied by reference TRBV9 and TRBJ2-2, is DSGVTQTPKHLITATGQRVTLRCSPRSGDLSVYWYQQSLDQGLQFLIQYYNGEERAKGNILERFSAQQFPDLHSELNLSSLELGDSALYFCASSVERRNTGELFFGEGSRLTVL.

The chain has TRBV9 and TRBJ2-1; tentative D call: TRBD2 (5 bases). The CDR3 spans 15 residues. Germline assignment: CDR1 SGDLS and CDR2 YYNGEE. Trimming shortened V by 4 bases and J by 7 bases, and 18 bases separated the two germline ends. The CDR3 loop reads CASSPEGVFVNEQFF. For the CDR3, the DNA is TGTGCCAGCAGCCCAGAGGGAGTGTTTGTGAATGAGCAGTTCTTC.

The J gene is TRBJ2-7, the V gene TRBV18; 8 bases are shared with TRBD2. The CDR3 runs 15 residues. Trimming removed 3 bases from V and 1 base from J; junction bases left unmatched: 5. Germline values: CDR1 KGHSH, CDR2 LQKENI. The CDR3 sequence is CASSPFTGGSYEQYF. The CDR3 region has the DNA TGTGCCAGCTCACCGTTCACGGGAGGGTCCTACGAGCAGTACTTC.

The chain combines TRBV7-8 with TRBJ2-7; 8 bases agree with TRBD2. Per germline, CDR1 SGHVS and CDR2 FQNEAQ. Unmatched junction bases numbered 5, after V lost 0 bases and J lost 1 base. The CDR3 extends over 16 amino acids. The chain's CDR3 is CASSLAPSGSSYEQYF. In nucleotides, the CDR3 is TGTGCCAGCAGCTTAGCTCCCAGCGGGAGTTCCTACGAGCAGTACTTC.

The gene calls are TRBV5-1 and TRBJ2-6; D possibly uses TRBD1 or TRBD2 (5 bases each). Germline loops: CDR1 SGHRS, CDR2 YFSETQ. CDR3 length: 18 residues. Between the trimmed V and J ends, which lost 3 bases and 0 bases, there was a span of 16 bases. The CDR3 loop reads CASSSQPGRTSGANVLTF. As DNA, the CDR3 is TGCGCCAGCAGCTCGCAACCGGGACGGACCTCTGGGGCCAACGTCCTGACTTTC.

This chain uses TRBV4-2 with TRBJ2-3; 7 nucleotides line up with TRBD1. Per the germline V gene, CDR1 is LGHNA and CDR2 is YNFKEQ. Unmatched junction bases numbered 7, after V lost 3 bases and J lost 4 bases. This CDR3 is 15 amino acids long. CDR3 in DNA: TGTGCCAGCAGCCAGAGGGGGCTTTCCGCAGATACGCAGTATTTT. Translated, it gives CASSQRGLSADTQYF.

With regard to this clone: A junction boundary mismatches the germline segment, possibly from a read error. The chain joins TRBV6-6 to TRBJ2-3, with 9 bases matching TRBD2. CDR3 length: 14 residues. From germline, CDR1 is MNHNY and CDR2 SVGAGI (reference sequence). The DNA of the CDR3 is TGTGCCAGCAGTTACGGGACTAGCATAGATACGCAGTATTTT. Its protein is CASSYGTSIDTQYF.

This chain connects TRBV9 to TRBJ1-1; weak D call: TRBD1 (5 bases). This CDR3 has 16 amino acids. V was pared by 0 bases and J by 1 base, with 13 bases between. Germline lookup yields CDR1 SGDLS and CDR2 YYNGEE. The CDR3 sequence: CASSVAGYRGNTEAFF. The CDR3 DNA reads TGTGCCAGCAGCGTAGCGGGGTATAGGGGGAACACTGAAGCTTTCTTT.

The chain combines TRBV10-1 with TRBJ2-3; D is ambiguous. Germline CDR1 reads WNHNN; CDR2 reads SYGVQD (reference sequence). The CDR3 sequence is 16 residues long. Between the trimmed V and J ends, which lost 0 bases and 2 bases, there was a span of 12 bases. The CDR3 bases are TGCGCCAGCAGTGAGTCGAAGATTGTAATCACAGATACGCAGTATTTT. It translates to CASSESKIVITDTQYF.

The chain has TRBV10-1 and TRBJ2-1; 10 positions match TRBD2. V trimming: 2 bases; J trimming: 10 bases; junction bases outside the gene matches: 5. The CDR3 is made up of 14 amino acids. The germline V gene has CDR1 WNHNN and CDR2 SYGVQD (reference sequence). Here the CDR3 reads CASSETSGIGEQFF. As DNA, the CDR3 is TGCGCCAGCAGTGAGACTAGCGGGATCGGAGAGCAGTTCTTC.

This chain connects TRBV13 to TRBJ2-7; D possibly uses TRBD1 or TRBD2 (5 bases each). CDR1 is PRHDT, CDR2 FYEKMQ, per germline (reference sequence). The V and J ends lost 6 bases and 6 bases respectively, with 21 bases between them. The CDR3 is made up of 15 amino acids. DNA of the CDR3: TGTGCCAGCAGTATTACCGGGACCGCGCCCTCCGAGCAGTACTTC. Protein product: CASSITGTAPSEQYF.

J is TRBJ1-1 and V is TRBV10-3, with D hard to call. The CDR3 contains 14 residues. V lost 1 base to trimming and J lost 3 bases, with 9 bases between them. Germline loops: CDR1 ENHRY, CDR2 SYGVKD. In DNA, the CDR3 is TGTGCCATCAGTGAGTACTCCGGGGACACTGAAGCTTTCTTT. Encoded protein: CAISEYSGDTEAFF.

The genes are TRBV10-2 and TRBJ2-7; 9 positions match TRBD1. CDR1 WSHSY and CDR2 SAAADI come from the germline V gene. V lost 6 bases and J lost 7; bases outside the gene matches: 10. The CDR3 sequence is 14 residues long. In nucleotides, the CDR3 is TGCGCCAGCAGACCGGACAGGGGAGTGAGGGAGCAGTACTTC. This sequence encodes CASRPDRGVREQYF.

The rearrangement joins TRBV10-2 to TRBJ2-1; 12 positions match TRBD2. The V and J ends lost 3 bases and 9 bases, in that order; junction bases with no gene match: 3. Per germline, CDR1 WSHSY and CDR2 SAAADI. This CDR3 contains 14 residues. The CDR3 spells CASSDLAGGCEQFF. The CDR3 DNA reads as TGCGCCAGCAGTGATCTAGCGGGAGGGTGTGAGCAGTTCTTC.

The sample holds one count of this clone. This rearrangement joins TRBV10-1 to TRBJ2-6; the D is unclear. Germline V lookup: CDR1 WNHNN, CDR2 SYGVQD (reference sequence). The CDR3 contains 18 residues. This CDR3 reads CPAVKFQDAQSRANVLTF. The CDR3 DNA reads TGCCCAGCAGTGAAATTCCAAGACGCACAAAGTCGGGCCAACGTCCTGACTTTC.

The rearrangement joins TRBV6-1 to TRBJ1-2; D might be TRBD1 (5 bases). Trimming pared 6 bases from V and 3 bases from J, leaving 11 bases between. This CDR3 is built from 13 residues. Germline V lookup: CDR1 MNHNS, CDR2 SASEGT. The CDR3 here is CASRTQDYYGYTF. CDR3 DNA sequence: TGTGCCAGCAGGACACAGGATTACTATGGCTACACCTTC.

This chain links TRBV4-1 with TRBJ2-7, with a possible D match to TRBD1 (5 bases). Germline CDR1 MGHRA, CDR2 YSYEKL. This CDR3 has 13 residues. The V end lost 5 bases, the J end lost 0 bases, and 8 bases lay between the germline ends. The CDR3 nucleotides read TGCGCCAGCAGCGACAGAATCTCCTACGAGCAGTACTTC. Its translation: CASSDRISYEQYF.

This clone came up once. The rearrangement uses TRBV25-1 and TRBJ1-1; tentative D call: TRBD1 (5 bases). The CDR3 is 17 residues long. V was cut by 1 base and J by 5 bases, with 20 bases left in between. Per the germline V gene, CDR1 is MGHDK and CDR2 is SYGVNS. CDR3 sequence reads: CASSESGFGLGGTEAFF. The DNA of the CDR3 is TGTGCCAGCAGTGAATCGGGTTTTGGACTGGGGGGTACTGAAGCTTTCTTT.